Sequencing of this TCR beta chain was carried out in a study of control samples from healthy donors and cancer patients. CDR1 and CDR2 from the germline V gene are LGHDT and YNNKEL (reference sequence). The V end lost 8 bases, the J end lost 1 base, and 20 bases lay between the germline ends. The CDR3 is 16 amino acids. Method: immunoSEQ multiplex PCR; TCRdb's copy keeps in-frame clones and lacks some. Of 46,000 or so clones in the sample, about 92% were seen once. Sequences were obtained from PBMCs. The sequence was collected from a man aged 30 to 39 with colorectal cancer. The chain uses TRBV3-1 (or the pseudogene TRBV3-2) and TRBJ1-1, with D perhaps matching TRBD1 (6 bases). The CDR3: CASSQKGVGSNTEAFF. In nucleotides, the CDR3 is TGTGCCAGCTCCCAGAAGGGGGTGGGATCGAACACTGAAGCTTTCTTT.